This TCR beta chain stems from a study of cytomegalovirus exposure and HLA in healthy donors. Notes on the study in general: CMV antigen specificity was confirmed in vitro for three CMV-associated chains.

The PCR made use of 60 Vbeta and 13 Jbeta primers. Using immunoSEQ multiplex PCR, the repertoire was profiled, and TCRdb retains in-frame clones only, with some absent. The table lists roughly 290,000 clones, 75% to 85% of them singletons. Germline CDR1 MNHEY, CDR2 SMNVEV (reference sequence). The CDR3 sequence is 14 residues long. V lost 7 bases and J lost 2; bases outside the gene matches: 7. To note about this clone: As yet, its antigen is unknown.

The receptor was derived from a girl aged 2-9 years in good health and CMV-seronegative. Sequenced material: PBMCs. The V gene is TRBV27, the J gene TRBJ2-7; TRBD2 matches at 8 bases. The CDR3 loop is CASNGGGTAYEQYF. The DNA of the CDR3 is TGTGCCAGCAACGGCGGGGGGACCGCCTACGAGCAGTACTTC.